The clone carrying this T cell receptor (beta chain) appeared a few times. The sample belongs to a study of cytomegalovirus exposure and HLA in healthy donors. PCR primers comprised 60 Vbeta and 13 Jbeta primers. Here immunoSEQ multiplex PCR was the method, and the copy in TCRdb shows in-frame clones only, minus some. Of 110,000 to 150,000 clones detected, around a tenth appear once; the ten largest clones hold approximately 1.8%. Trimming at V came to 6 bases and at J to 4 bases, leaving 9 bases not matched to a gene. Germline CDR1 and CDR2: SNHLY and FYNNEI. The CDR3 consists of 15 residues. The sample consisted of PBMCs. This chain connects TRBV2 to TRBJ1-5; 7 bases map to TRBD1. The sequence was collected from a male donor in good health and CMV-seronegative. The CDR3 DNA reads TGTGCCAGCAGCCGACAGGGTTGGGGGAATCAGCCCCAGCATTTT. Translating gives CASSRQGWGNQPQHF.